This T cell receptor (beta chain) was identified during a study of blood T cell repertoires in COVID-19. Across the study: Collection of acute and convalescent COVID-19 samples took place in the United States, Italy and Spain.

The age range of participants was 18 to 89 years, with residence in about 25 US areas. Assignments of participants to cohorts depended upon their own reported clinical history. As handled by the study authors: It was from reference gene primer amplification that nucleated cell counts were estimated. Method: immunoSEQ multiplex PCR; TCRdb's copy keeps in-frame clones and lacks some. V and J calls and clone size follow that table, whereas D and trimming were derived from the DNA. The sample includes about 270,000 clones, 88% of them seen just once. Per germline, CDR1 SGHDN and CDR2 FVKESK. V was clipped by 1 base and J by 0 bases; unmatched bases: 6. This CDR3 spans 16 amino acids.

The V call is TRBV14, the J call TRBJ2-7; 7 nucleotides agree with TRBD2. The sequence was obtained from a woman between 50 and 59 years old who had recovered from COVID-19. What was sequenced was PBMCs or T cells enriched from blood (not recorded which). This chain's CDR3 is CASSQVSSGRSYEQYF. In DNA, the CDR3 is TGTGCCAGCAGCCAAGTGTCTAGCGGCCGCTCCTACGAGCAGTACTTC.